These 25 T cell receptor beta chains share one sample of origin, sequenced in a study of blood T cell repertoires in COVID-19. Sequencing was performed with immunoSEQ multiplex PCR; in TCRdb, only in-frame clones are kept and a portion is missing. The data show 100,000 to 150,000 clones, 75% to 90% seen once. Sequencing was performed on peripheral blood. Receptors originate from a man aged 45 to 65 with active or convalescent COVID-19.

In its sample, this clone was seen once. This chain links TRBV25-1 with TRBJ2-2, with TRBD1 matching 11 bases. Germline V CDR1 and CDR2: MGHDK, SYGVNS. V trimming: 5 bases; J trimming: 5 bases; junction bases outside the gene matches: 4. This CDR3 region has 15 residues. CDR3 sequence reads: CASSSGQGATGELFF. The CDR3 DNA reads as TGTGCCAGCAGTTCTGGACAGGGGGCGACCGGGGAGCTGTTTTTT.

This chain connects TRBV19 to TRBJ1-4; 7 bases are a match to TRBD1. Germline V gene data show CDR1 as LNHDA and CDR2 as SQIVND (reference sequence). This CDR3 has 16 amino acids. Germline trimming cut 7 bases from V and 3 bases from J; bases unmatched to any gene: 11. CDR3 nucleotides: TGTGCCAGTACCGCCCCTAACAGGGGTGCTAATGAAAAACTGTTTTTT. It encodes CASTAPNRGANEKLFF.

This clone came up once. CDR3 in DNA: TGTGCCAGCAGTAGTGGTTGGGGAGACACTGAAGCTTTCTTT. Protein sequence: CASSSGWGDTEAFF. The chain couples TRBV6-5 to TRBJ1-1; D is unclear. The V gene lost 5 bases and the J gene lost 3 bases, with 13 bases spanning the gap. CDR1 MNHEY and CDR2 SVGAGI come from the germline V gene. The CDR3 sequence is 14 residues long.

The chain links TRBV6-6 to TRBJ1-1; TRBD1 might be the D (6 bases). Trimming pared 2 bases from V and 2 bases from J, leaving 12 bases between. This CDR3 is built from 15 residues. The germline CDR1 and CDR2 sequences are MNHNY and SVGAGI (reference sequence). The CDR3 nucleotides read TGTGCCAGCAGTTACCTTCAGGGGCTCAACACTGAAGCTTTCTTT. Protein: CASSYLQGLNTEAFF.

This clone was seen more than once but under ten times. This CDR3 reads CAWSVTGVEQFF. DNA for the CDR3: TGTGCCTGGAGTGTAACGGGGGTTGAGCAGTTCTTC. This sequence joins TRBV30 and TRBJ2-1; TRBD2 is a possible D gene (6 bases). There are 12 residues in the CDR3. The V gene's germline CDR1 is GTSNPN and CDR2 SVGIG (reference sequence). V dropped 0 bases and J dropped 9 bases, with 9 bases sitting between them.

The V gene is TRBV19, the J gene TRBJ2-7; 10 bases line up with TRBD2. Germline assignment: CDR1 LNHDA and CDR2 SQIVND (reference sequence). The CDR3 loop spans 14 amino acids. The junction had 7 bases not matched to a gene; V was cut back by 7 bases and J by 4 bases. This CDR3 reads CASIREREGYEQYF. For the CDR3, the DNA is TGTGCCAGTATCCGAGAGCGGGAGGGTTACGAGCAGTACTTC.

V is TRBV15 and J is TRBJ2-3; D gene ambiguous. Trimming removed 3 bases from V and 5 bases from J, with 9 bases in between. This CDR3 region has 13 residues. Germline lookup yields CDR1 LNHNV and CDR2 YYDKDF (reference sequence). CDR3: CATSSRLRDTQYF. CDR3 nucleotide sequence: TGTGCCACCAGCAGCCGCCTGAGAGATACGCAGTATTTT. Together with reference TRBV15 and TRBJ2-3, the CDR3 gives the full variable domain: DAMVIQNPRYQVTQFGKPVTLSCSQTLNHNVMYWYQQKSSQAPKLLFHYYDKDFNNEADTPDNFQSRRPNTSFCFLDIRSPGLGDTAMYLCATSSRLRDTQYFGPGTRLTVL.

The gene calls are TRBV24-1 and TRBJ2-3; perhaps TRBD1 as D (5 bases). This CDR3 is built from 15 residues. Germline CDR1 is KGHDR and CDR2 is SFDVKD. Trimming stripped 6 bases from V and 7 bases from J, with 19 bases between. In DNA form, the CDR3 reads TGTGCCACCAGTACGTTATTAGAAAAGGGGAATACGCAGTATTTT. Translating it yields CATSTLLEKGNTQYF.

V usage is TRBV19 and J usage is TRBJ1-1; D may be TRBD1 (6 bases). V was shortened by 5 bases and J by 0 bases, with 16 bases between the two germline ends. The length of the CDR3 is 16 residues. The V gene's germline CDR1 is LNHDA and CDR2 SQIVND (reference sequence). The DNA for the CDR3 is TGTGCCAGTAGTCCCGGAGCGGCAGGGGTGAACACTGAAGCTTTCTTT. Encoded protein: CASSPGAAGVNTEAFF.

This clone was picked up a small number of times. This chain joins TRBV5-1 and TRBJ2-7, with TRBD2 matching over 13 bases. The CDR3 spans 15 residues. V lost 7 bases and J lost 1; bases outside the gene matches: 5. Germline loops: CDR1 SGHRS, CDR2 YFSETQ. The CDR3, as DNA: TGCGCCAGCCGTCGGACTAGCGGGAGTTCCTACGAGCAGTACTTC. Amino acid sequence: CASRRTSGSSYEQYF. The full variable domain, completed using reference TRBV5-1 and TRBJ2-7, is KAGVTQTPRYLIKTRGQQVTLSCSPISGHRSVSWYQQTPGQGLQFLFEYFSETQRNKGNFPGRFSGRQFSNSRSEMNVSTLELGDSALYLCASRRTSGSSYEQYFGPGTRLTVT.

The chain has TRBV6-6 and TRBJ2-7, with TRBD1 matching over 9 bases. Germline-derived CDR1 and CDR2 are MNHNY and SVGAGI (reference sequence). This CDR3 region has 15 residues. The ends lost 4 bases at V and 3 bases at J; junction bases unmatched: 7. The CDR3 DNA follows: TGTGCCAGCAGTTCCACCCGGGACAGGGTCTACGAGCAGTACTTC. Translated, it gives CASSSTRDRVYEQYF.

This rearrangement joins TRBV5-1 to TRBJ2-5, with 8 bases identical to TRBD1. The length of the CDR3 is 15 residues. From germline, CDR1 is SGHRS and CDR2 YFSETQ. V shed 1 base and J 5 bases; nucleotides not matched to a gene: 7. DNA for the CDR3: TGCGCCAGCAGCTTGTTTCCGACAGGGGTGGAGACCCAGTACTTC. It encodes CASSLFPTGVETQYF. Supplemented by reference TRBV5-1 and TRBJ2-5, the full variable domain reads KAGVTQTPRYLIKTRGQQVTLSCSPISGHRSVSWYQQTPGQGLQFLFEYFSETQRNKGNFPGRFSGRQFSNSRSEMNVSTLELGDSALYLCASSLFPTGVETQYFGPGTRLLVL.

This chain connects TRBV20-1 to TRBJ1-5; D is uncertain. Germline values: CDR1 DFQATT, CDR2 SNEGSKA (reference sequence). Trimming cost V 7 bases and J 6 bases, with 10 bases left between them. This CDR3 has 11 amino acids. The CDR3 loop is CSVGRGQPQHF. The CDR3 DNA reads as TGCAGTGTCGGACGGGGTCAGCCCCAGCATTTT.

The CDR3 nucleotides are TGTGCCAGCAGCCCCTCGGGGGGGAACACAGATACGCAGTATTTT. Its protein product is CASSPSGGNTDTQYF. This rearrangement joins TRBV7-2 to TRBJ2-3; 8 bases line up with TRBD2. J was trimmed by 2 bases and V by 5 bases; bases with no gene match: 6. CDR3 length equals 15 residues. CDR1 is SGHTA, CDR2 FQGNSA, per germline. Combining the CDR3 with reference TRBV7-2 and TRBJ2-3 gives the whole variable domain GAGVSQSPSNKVTEKGKDVELRCDPISGHTALYWYRQSLGQGLEFLIYFQGNSAPDKSGLPSDRFSAERTGGSVSTLTIQRTQQEDSAVYLCASSPSGGNTDTQYFGPGTRLTVL.

With regard to this clone: This CDR3 is also generated by other DNA sequences in the sample. The genes are TRBV12-3 or TRBV12-4 and TRBJ1-1; 9 bases agree with TRBD1. This CDR3 has 13 amino acids. With 6 bases clipped from V and 1 base from J, the junction kept 0 bases outside the gene matches. CDR3 loop: CASRGQGNTEAFF. In DNA, the CDR3 is TGTGCCAGCAGGGGACAGGGGAACACTGAAGCTTTCTTT.

DNA of the CDR3: TGTGCCAGTAGTCATGCCCGGGCGGGGCGGTCAACTAATGAAAAACTGTTTTTT. This gives the protein CASSHARAGRSTNEKLFF. This chain connects TRBV19 to TRBJ1-4, with D perhaps TRBD1 (5 bases). The CDR3 extends over 18 amino acids. Trimming took off 5 bases at V and 0 bases at J, with 19 bases between the two ends. The V gene's germline CDR1 is LNHDA and CDR2 SQIVND (reference sequence).

This chain joins TRBV19 and TRBJ2-2; 7 nucleotides agree with TRBD1. Germline trimming cut 6 bases from V and 7 bases from J; bases unmatched to any gene: 5. The germline V gene has CDR1 LNHDA and CDR2 SQIVND (reference sequence). CDR3 length: 13 amino acids. The CDR3 nucleotides are TGTGCCAGTAGGAAGGGGGCGGGCGGGGAGCTGTTTTTT. Translated: CASRKGAGGELFF.

The rearrangement uses TRBV19 and TRBJ1-5; 9 bases are a match to TRBD1. The CDR3 is made up of 15 amino acids. The germline CDR1 and CDR2 sequences are LNHDA and SQIVND (reference sequence). V shed 5 bases, J shed 3 bases, and the junction held 5 bases outside the gene matches. As DNA, the CDR3 is TGTGCCAGTAGTCTGGGACAGGGCCTCAATCAGCCCCAGCATTTT. This codes for CASSLGQGLNQPQHF.

The chain recombines TRBV5-1 with TRBJ2-5; 12 bases map to TRBD2. V trimming: 0 bases; J trimming: 4 bases; junction bases outside the gene matches: 4. The CDR3 sequence is 16 residues long. Germline CDR1 reads SGHRS; CDR2 reads YFSETQ. The CDR3 loop is CASSLGLAGVAETQYF. Here the CDR3 DNA reads TGCGCCAGCAGCTTGGGACTAGCGGGAGTGGCAGAGACCCAGTACTTC.

The chain couples TRBV19 to TRBJ2-2; 10 bases align to TRBD1. The length of the CDR3 is 16 residues. Germline V gene data show CDR1 as LNHDA and CDR2 as SQIVND (reference sequence). The ends lost 6 bases at V and 4 bases at J; junction bases unmatched: 8. DNA of the CDR3: TGTGCCAGTAGATCCCAGGGGACAGGGGTCACCGGGGAGCTGTTTTTT. Encoded protein: CASRSQGTGVTGELFF.

The rearrangement uses TRBV19 and TRBJ2-2; D is perhaps TRBD2 (7 bases). Trimming took off 7 bases at V and 7 bases at J, with 13 bases between the two ends. The CDR3 is 13 amino acids. The germline V gene has CDR1 LNHDA and CDR2 SQIVND (reference sequence). The CDR3: CASKGGPVGELFF. The DNA of the CDR3 is TGTGCCAGTAAGGGGGGGCCCGTCGGGGAGCTGTTTTTT.

The rearrangement joins TRBV28 to TRBJ1-4, with D uncertain. From germline, CDR1 is MDHEN and CDR2 SYDVKM. V lost 7 bases, J lost 1 base, and 13 bases lay in between. This CDR3 comprises 15 residues. The DNA for the CDR3 is TGTGCCAGCAAGCCCCCCCGGGGAACTAATGAAAAACTGTTTTTT. Its protein product is CASKPPRGTNEKLFF.

The chain links TRBV2 to TRBJ2-3; 8 bases agree with TRBD1. After removal of 6 bases from V and 2 bases from J, the junction contained 10 bases not matched to a gene. The CDR3 has 16 residues. Germline lookup yields CDR1 SNHLY and CDR2 FYNNEI. CDR3 sequence reads: CASRRNRGSPTDTQYF. The CDR3 DNA reads TGTGCCAGCAGGAGAAACAGGGGGAGCCCCACAGATACGCAGTATTTT.

The V call is TRBV18, the J call TRBJ2-2; D is undetermined. The length of the CDR3 is 18 residues. The V gene's germline CDR1 is KGHSH and CDR2 LQKENI. Deletions cut 0 bases from V and 0 bases from J, with 14 bases between. The CDR3, as DNA: TGTGCCAGCTCACCACCAAATCGTCAAACGGCGAACACCGGGGAGCTGTTTTTT. It encodes CASSPPNRQTANTGELFF.

The chain recombines TRBV5-4 with TRBJ2-7; 9 bases are a match to TRBD1. V lost 4 bases and J lost 5; bases outside the gene matches: 10. Germline V gene sequence: CDR1 SGHNT, CDR2 YYREEE (reference sequence). The CDR3 is made up of 15 amino acids. DNA for the CDR3: TGTGCCAGCAGCCCCGGGACAGGGAGAAGAGACGAGCAGTACTTC. This codes for CASSPGTGRRDEQYF. Complete variable domain (other parts from reference TRBV5-4 and TRBJ2-7): ETGVTQSPTHLIKTRGQQVTLRCSSQSGHNTVSWYQQALGQGPQFIFQYYREEENGRGNFPPRFSGLQFPNYSSELNVNALELDDSALYLCASSPGTGRRDEQYFGPGTRLTVT.